The 20 T cell receptor beta chains listed next were all sequenced from one sample in a study of CD4+ T cells in melanoma. Sequencing used immunoSEQ multiplex PCR; TCRdb keeps in-frame clones, though not all of them. Here the sample spans more than 110,000 clones, about 93% being singletons. These receptor sequences come from a human donor with melanoma.

V gene TRBV7-3 combines with J gene TRBJ2-5, with 9 bases that match TRBD2. Germline trimming cut 0 bases from V and 1 base from J; bases unmatched to any gene: 12. This CDR3 comprises 19 residues. CDR1 and CDR2 from the germline V gene are SGHTA and FQGTGA. The chain's CDR3 is CASSLTAGGRTLSQETQYF. Here the CDR3 DNA reads TGTGCCAGCAGCTTAACGGCGGGGGGGCGGACCCTGAGCCAAGAGACCCAGTACTTC.

This clone was seen only once. This chain uses TRBV7-9 with TRBJ1-1; 7 positions agree with TRBD1. The V gene's germline CDR1 is SEHNR and CDR2 FQNEAQ (reference sequence). The CDR3 runs 13 residues. The V and J ends lost 8 bases and 7 bases, in that order; junction bases with no gene match: 10. CDR3: CASSGTRQGEAFF. The CDR3 DNA reads TGTGCCAGCTCAGGGACTAGACAGGGTGAAGCTTTCTTT.

The chain is built from TRBV7-9 and TRBJ1-6; 8 positions agree with TRBD1. Germline trimming cut 1 base from V and 5 bases from J; bases unmatched to any gene: 10. The CDR3 has 18 amino acids. Germline assignment: CDR1 SEHNR and CDR2 FQNEAQ (reference sequence). CDR3 DNA sequence: TGTGCCAGCAGCTTAGGATCGCAGGGGGCGCGTCATAATTCACCCCTCCACTTT. Encoded protein: CASSLGSQGARHNSPLHF.

The chain employs TRBV5-6 and TRBJ1-4, with a possible D match to TRBD1 (6 bases). This CDR3 is 13 amino acids long. Germline CDR1 SGHDT, CDR2 YYEEEE. Trimming stripped 2 bases from V and 7 bases from J, with 9 bases between. This chain's CDR3 is CASSFPGAEKLFF. The CDR3 DNA sequence: TGTGCCAGCAGCTTCCCAGGGGCTGAAAAACTGTTTTTT. Full variable domain (remainder filled in from reference TRBV5-6 and TRBJ1-4): DAGVTQSPTHLIKTRGQQVTLRCSPKSGHDTVSWYQQALGQGPQFIFQYYEEEERQRGNFPDRFSGHQFPNYSSELNVNALLLGDSALYLCASSFPGAEKLFFGSGTQLSVL.

The chain joins TRBV21-1 to TRBJ1-3; the table's D gene call, TRBD1, was not cross checked with the DNA. TRBV21-1 constitutes a pseudogene. The CDR3 loop spans 20 amino acids. CDR3 nucleotides: TGTGCCAGCAGCAAAGCGCTCCGGGACAGGGGTAAGAGCTCTGGAAACACCATATATTTT. Residues: CASSKALRDRGKSSGNTIYF.

This chain connects TRBV5-6 to TRBJ2-7, with D tentatively TRBD1 (5 bases). CDR1 and CDR2 from the germline V gene are SGHDT and YYEEEE. V lost 4 bases, J lost 6 bases, and 14 bases lay in between. This CDR3 region has 13 residues. CDR3 residues: CASSQRQFSEQYF. The CDR3 nucleotides read TGTGCCAGCAGCCAAAGACAGTTCTCCGAGCAGTACTTC.

In DNA form, the CDR3 reads TGCGCCAGCAGCCGATCTCTAGCGGGGGCGGGGGAAGAGACCCAGTACTTC. Protein sequence: CASSRSLAGAGEETQYF. The rearrangement uses TRBV4-1 and TRBJ2-5; 10 bases map to TRBD2. The CDR3 covers 17 residues. Germline CDR1 MGHRA, CDR2 YSYEKL. Unmatched junction bases numbered 11, after V lost 4 bases and J lost 3 bases.

The V gene is TRBV18, the J gene TRBJ2-3; TRBD1 might be the D (6 bases). The V end lost 4 bases, the J end lost 5 bases, and 16 bases lay between the germline ends. The CDR3 totals 15 residues. Germline CDR1 is KGHSH and CDR2 is LQKENI. The CDR3 sequence is CASSLSGGAGDTQYF. DNA of the CDR3: TGTGCCAGCTCACTAAGTGGGGGCGCGGGAGATACGCAGTATTTT.

This chain links TRBV6-1 with TRBJ2-7; no clear D gene. The CDR3 has 15 amino acids. CDR1 is MNHNS and CDR2 is SASEGT in the germline V gene. Trimming took 1 base from V and 0 from J, leaving 10 bases between them. In DNA form, the CDR3 reads TGTGCCAGCAGTGAAGGGGCCACCGCCTCCTACGAGCAGTACTTC. Amino acids: CASSEGATASYEQYF.

The chain joins TRBV7-2 to TRBJ1-5; possible D gene TRBD1, 5 bases. This CDR3 has 17 residues. Germline-derived CDR1 and CDR2 are SGHTA and FQGNSA. V lost 3 bases to trimming and J lost 4 bases, with 19 bases between them. The CDR3 DNA reads as TGTGCCAGCAGCTTTGAGGCGAACAGGCCCTCAAATCAGCCCCAGCATTTT. This encodes CASSFEANRPSNQPQHF. Full variable domain (rest looked up from reference TRBV7-2 and TRBJ1-5): GAGVSQSPSNKVTEKGKDVELRCDPISGHTALYWYRQSLGQGLEFLIYFQGNSAPDKSGLPSDRFSAERTGGSVSTLTIQRTQQEDSAVYLCASSFEANRPSNQPQHFGDGTRLSIL.

The chain uses TRBV19 and TRBJ1-5, with unresolved D. Trimming stripped 3 bases from V and 6 bases from J, with 6 bases between. The germline V gene has CDR1 LNHDA and CDR2 SQIVND (reference sequence). This CDR3 comprises 12 residues. CDR3 in amino acids: CASSIPTQPQHF. CDR3 DNA: TGTGCCAGTAGTATTCCCACTCAGCCCCAGCATTTT.

The rearrangement joins TRBV2 to TRBJ1-3; TRBD1 matches 8 bases. J gave up 4 bases and V 4 bases, and 9 bases lay outside the gene matches. CDR3 size: 16 residues. Germline CDR1 SNHLY, CDR2 FYNNEI. Here the CDR3 DNA reads TGTGCCAGCAGTGCTTTCCAGGGGGCGCTCGGAAACACCATATATTTT. Translated, it gives CASSAFQGALGNTIYF.

This chain connects TRBV19 to TRBJ2-6; tentative D call: TRBD2 (6 bases). The germline V and J ends were trimmed by 3 bases and 2 bases, with 17 bases remaining between them. CDR3 size: 18 residues. CDR1 and CDR2 (germline): LNHDA, SQIVND (reference sequence). The CDR3 here is CASSMGLKKGTGANVLTF. The CDR3 DNA follows: TGTGCCAGTAGTATGGGACTCAAAAAAGGAACTGGGGCCAACGTCCTGACTTTC.

This chain uses TRBV9 with TRBJ1-2, with D maybe TRBD1 (5 bases). The V end was cut by 4 bases, the J end by 3 bases, with 13 bases between. This CDR3 comprises 14 residues. Germline CDR1 SGDLS, CDR2 YYNGEE. The CDR3 here is CASSPGRGYYGYTF. The CDR3 region has the DNA TGTGCCAGCAGCCCGGGACGAGGATACTATGGCTACACCTTC.

This chain uses TRBV20-1 with TRBJ2-1; the match to TRBD2 covers 8 bases. V gave up 8 bases and J gave up 13 bases; unmatched junction bases: 10. CDR1 and CDR2 (germline): DFQATT, SNEGSKA (reference sequence). CDR3 length equals 11 residues. The CDR3 region has the DNA TGCAGTTTGGTTAGCGGGGACCGTCAGTTCTTC. This codes for CSLVSGDRQFF.

The chain combines TRBV6-5 with TRBJ1-4; D not certain. The CDR3 is 15 amino acids. Trimming removed 5 bases from V and 7 bases from J, with 17 bases in between. Germline values: CDR1 MNHEY, CDR2 SVGAGI. This CDR3 is CASSPGVGFGEKLFF. The CDR3 DNA reads as TGTGCCAGCAGTCCCGGTGTGGGCTTTGGTGAAAAACTGTTTTTT.

This clone was seen a handful of times. The chain is built from TRBV2 and TRBJ1-2; weak D call: TRBD1 (5 bases). The CDR3 is made up of 15 amino acids. Trimming left V 4 bases short and J 0 bases short, with 12 bases between. The V gene's germline CDR1 is SNHLY and CDR2 FYNNEI. The CDR3 region has the DNA TGTGCCAGCAGTGTCTCGGGGGGTCCTAACTATGGCTACACCTTC. Amino acid sequence: CASSVSGGPNYGYTF. The full variable domain, in which reference TRBV2 and TRBJ1-2 provide the parts outside the CDR3, is EPEVTQTPSHQVTQMGQEVILRCVPISNHLYFYWYRQILGQKVEFLVSFYNNEISEKSEIFDDQFSVERPDGSNFTLKIRSTKLEDSAMYFCASSVSGGPNYGYTFGSGTRLTVV.

The rearrangement joins TRBV5-1 to TRBJ2-5; 8 bases fit TRBD2. CDR3 length: 15 residues. From germline, CDR1 is SGHRS and CDR2 YFSETQ. V gave up 1 base and J gave up 5 bases; unmatched junction bases: 7. Here the CDR3 DNA reads TGCGCCAGCAGCTTGAGTCAGCGGGAGTTGGAGACCCAGTACTTC. It yields the protein CASSLSQRELETQYF.

The chain uses TRBV6-5 and TRBJ2-1; 8 bases match TRBD1. Germline V gives CDR1 MNHEY, CDR2 SVGAGI. The V gene end was trimmed by 2 bases and the J gene end by 6 bases; junction bases not matched to a gene: 6. There are 15 residues in the CDR3. The CDR3 region has the DNA TGTGCCAGCAGTTACGAGACAGGGGCTTCCAATGAGCAGTTCTTC. This gives the protein CASSYETGASNEQFF.

The V gene is TRBV2, the J gene TRBJ1-4; no definite D call. The CDR3 consists of 13 residues. The germline gives CDR1 SNHLY, CDR2 FYNNEI. V was shortened by 6 bases and J by 3 bases, with 8 bases between the two germline ends. CDR3 sequence: CASSISANEKLFF. In DNA form, the CDR3 reads TGTGCCAGCAGCATCTCTGCTAATGAAAAACTGTTTTTT.